The 5 T cell receptor beta chains below come from one sample, sequenced in a study of T-cell reconstitution after alpha-beta-depleted transplantation in children. Unique molecular identifiers were incorporated when the TCRbeta library was constructed. TCRdb called the PCR reads again in MiXCR, with one record for every CDR3 protein. The sample contains around 380,000 distinct CDR3 sequences, roughly 10% of which appear only once. This specimen consisted of PBMCs from the stem cell graft donor, obtained from the stem cell graft. The receptors were sampled from a human donor who donated a stem cell graft to a child with acute myeloid leukemia.

This rearrangement joins TRBV19 to TRBJ2-3, with D hard to call. CDR1 is LNHDA and CDR2 is SQIVND in the germline V gene (reference sequence). V dropped 0 bases and J dropped 0 bases, with 4 bases sitting between them. The CDR3 runs 14 residues. CDR3 sequence reads: CASSIDTSTDTQYF. In DNA, the CDR3 is TGTGCCAGTAGTATAGACACTAGCACAGATACGCAGTATTTT.

A word on this clonotype: This CDR3 is missing its conserved last phenylalanine or tryptophan, likely due to a read error. The chain has TRBV4-2 and TRBJ2-1; D remains unclear. Germline loops: CDR1 LGHNA, CDR2 YNFKEQ. Trimming stripped 1 base from V and 5 bases from J, with 12 bases between. The CDR3 length is 15 residues. CDR3 residues: CASSQVVYTDNEQFV. The CDR3 DNA reads TGTGCCAGCAGCCAAGTAGTTTACACCGACAATGAGCAGTTCGTC.

The sample holds many counts of this clonotype. The chain recombines TRBV5-1 with TRBJ2-2; no firm D call. Germline CDR1 is SGHRS and CDR2 is YFSETQ. Trimming removed 1 base at V and 3 bases at J, with 4 bases between. CDR3 size: 13 residues. For the CDR3, the DNA is TGCGCCAGCAGCTTGATGGACACCGGGGAGCTGTTTTTT. This codes for CASSLMDTGELFF.

Ten or more counts support this clonotype. This rearrangement joins TRBV5-1 to TRBJ2-7; the match to TRBD1 covers 9 bases. The CDR3 runs to 15 residues. V dropped 4 bases and J dropped 3; count of bases not matched to a gene: 8. Per the germline V gene, CDR1 is SGHRS and CDR2 is YFSETQ. This CDR3 is CASSLRTGVYYEQYF. The CDR3, as DNA: TGCGCCAGCAGCCTTCGGACAGGGGTCTACTACGAGCAGTACTTC.

The chain recombines TRBV10-3 with TRBJ2-1, with D perhaps being TRBD1 or TRBD2 (5 bases each). There are 17 residues in the CDR3. From germline, CDR1 is ENHRY and CDR2 SYGVKD. The germline V and J ends were trimmed by 0 bases and 2 bases, with 14 bases remaining between them. For the CDR3, the DNA is TGTGCCATCAGTGAGTCTCTGGTCAGGGACCCCTACAATGAGCAGTTCTTC. Translated: CAISESLVRDPYNEQFF.